This T cell receptor (beta chain) was captured in a study of cytomegalovirus exposure and HLA in healthy donors (dated by TCRdb to about 2017). Some background on the complete study: According to a later analysis, one platform produced both the roughly 120 validation repertoires and the 550 to 800 repertoires of the first cohort. The aim of the study was to test whether cataloging public T cell receptors could identify signatures of past pathogen exposure. In addition to the first cohort of 650 to 750 subjects, a separate validation cohort of under 150 different subjects was used. High-throughput TCR immunosequencing, statistical association of individual TCRs with disease status, and machine learning were combined to predict cytomegalovirus infection status.

The investigation overall reported the following: Subsequent analysis determined that TCRs grouped into clusters in the first cohort also showed a tendency toward co-occurrence across the roughly 120 validation repertoires, and approximately 93% of cluster scores exceeded 0. A later analysis lacked HLA typing for the validation cohort, so it scored co-occurrence in that cohort across all 120 or so repertoires. The authors suggested that the approach could potentially be generalized to other disease states and immunological phenotypes. Most TCR sequences were seen in very few donors, while some public TCRs were found in many individuals. Cytomegalovirus status was reported to be diagnosed by the classifier with high specificity and sensitivity in both the original and validation cohorts. In vitro tests confirmed that a few of the cytomegalovirus-associated TCR beta chains recognize cytomegalovirus antigens. In the study, around 150 TCR beta chains were listed as associated with cytomegalovirus.

V is cut by 0 bases and J by 7 bases, and the space between the germline ends is 12 bases. The CDR3 contains 14 residues, cysteine and phenylalanine counted. CDR3 DNA only is kept here, 42 bases in frame from base 1. Taken from the germline V gene, the CDR1 and CDR2 loops are MGHRA and YSYEKL. Preparation of the library involved the immunoSEQ multiplex PCR assay. For the original study's pipeline: A statistical classification framework was built to diagnose cytomegalovirus status from the catalog of TCR beta chain sequences. TCRdb holds this immuneACCESS table with in-frame rearrangements only. Some clones are missing; in checked studies, unresolved V genes explain under half, and the rest has no known cause. From that table come the V and J calls and clone size; the DNA was used to work out D and trimming. In this sample the table shows 150,000 or so clones, roughly 86% of which occur a single time. Around 2.1% of the sample rests with the top ten.

As concerns this clone: The specificity of this receptor is unknown. No base quality values were provided; no much bigger clone lies one nucleotide off.

The donors were included in the validation cohort of around 120 subjects, a group kept apart from the approximately 690-subject first cohort. This TCR was sampled from a human donor in good health. This chain joins TRBV4-1 to TRBJ1-1; the D region possibly corresponds to TRBD1 (5 bases align). The sequenced material came from PBMCs. The DNA sequence is given as TGCGCCAGCAGCCAAGAGGGGAGGGGAGGTGAAGCTTTCTTT. This yields the protein CASSQEGRGGEAFF.